This TCR beta chain originates from a study of blood T cell repertoires in COVID-19. The overall study: Samples came from the United States, Italy and Spain, spanning acute and convalescent COVID-19. Nucleic acid was either cDNA or gDNA, and it came from T cells, B-cell-depleted T cells, or PBMCs.

As for this clone: Other DNA sequences from this sample encode an identical CDR3 as well.

In the original workflow: Reference gene primer amplification in the assay estimated nucleated cell counts. Clones were read by immunoSEQ multiplex PCR, and TCRdb kept only the in-frame ones, dropping some. V, J and clone size were drawn from that table, and D and trimming were deduced from the DNA. The profile shows around 100,000 clones, roughly 84% of them singletons. CDR3 length: 13 residues. V lost 6 bases and J lost 1, with 9 bases in between. CDR1 is SNHLY, CDR2 FYNNEI, per germline. V gene TRBV2 combines with J gene TRBJ1-1, with D maybe TRBD1 (5 bases). The clonotype comes from a man aged 35-49 years with acute or convalescent COVID-19. The specimen sequenced was peripheral blood. The DNA for the CDR3 is TGTGCCAGCAGCCTAACAGGGAACACTGAAGCTTTCTTT. This translates into CASSLTGNTEAFF.